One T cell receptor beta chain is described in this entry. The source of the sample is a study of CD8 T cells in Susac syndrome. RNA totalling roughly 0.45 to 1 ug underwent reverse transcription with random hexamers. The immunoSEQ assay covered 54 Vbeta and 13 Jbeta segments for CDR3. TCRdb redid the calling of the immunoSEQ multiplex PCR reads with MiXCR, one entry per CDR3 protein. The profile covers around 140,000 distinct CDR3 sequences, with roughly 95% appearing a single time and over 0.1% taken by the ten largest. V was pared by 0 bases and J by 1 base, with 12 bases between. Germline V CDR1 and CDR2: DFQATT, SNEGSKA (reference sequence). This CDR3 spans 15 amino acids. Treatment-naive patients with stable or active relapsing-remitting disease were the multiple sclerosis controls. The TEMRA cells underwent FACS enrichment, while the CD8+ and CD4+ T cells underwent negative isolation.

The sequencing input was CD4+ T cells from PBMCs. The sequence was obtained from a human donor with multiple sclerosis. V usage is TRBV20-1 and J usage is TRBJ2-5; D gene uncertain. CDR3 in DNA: TGCAGTGCTAGAGATCGGTTCGGGCTCCAAGAGACCCAGTACTTC. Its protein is CSARDRFGLQETQYF.